The 25 T cell receptor beta chains reported below all come from one sample, sequenced in a study of blood T cell repertoires in COVID-19. Here immunoSEQ multiplex PCR was the method, and the copy in TCRdb shows in-frame clones only, minus some. The sample lists about 68,000 clones, 84% occurring once. Sequenced: peripheral blood. These receptor sequences come from a man between 50 and 59 years old with active COVID-19.

V is TRBV6-5 and J is TRBJ1-2; a weak D match, TRBD1 (6 bases). The V gene's germline CDR1 is MNHEY and CDR2 SVGAGI. CDR3 length: 15 amino acids. V was trimmed by 7 bases and J by 9 bases, leaving 24 bases between them. The CDR3: CASTQYPGQGPSYTF. For the CDR3, the DNA is TGTGCCAGCACCCAATACCCGGGTCAGGGGCCAAGCTACACCTTC.

V is TRBV7-9 and J is TRBJ2-5, with D uncertain. Germline CDR1 reads SEHNR; CDR2 reads FQNEAQ (reference sequence). The CDR3 has 12 residues. Between the trimmed V and J ends, which lost 5 bases and 9 bases, there was a span of 13 bases. For the CDR3, the DNA is TGTGCCAGCAGCCCGGATAGGCGGTCCCAGTACTTC. Encoded protein: CASSPDRRSQYF.

The V and J genes are TRBV3-1 (or the pseudogene TRBV3-2) and TRBJ1-2; possible D gene TRBD1, 5 bases. The CDR3 totals 15 residues. Germline V gene data show CDR1 as LGHDT and CDR2 as YNNKEL (reference sequence). V lost 0 bases to trimming and J lost 5 bases, with 13 bases between them. CDR3 in amino acids: CASSQDLLQAYGYTF. The CDR3 bases are TGTGCCAGCAGCCAAGATCTCTTACAGGCGTATGGCTACACCTTC.

The V gene is TRBV6-1, the J gene TRBJ2-7; D is uncertain. Deletions cut 4 bases from V and 3 bases from J, with 19 bases between. CDR1 MNHNS and CDR2 SASEGT come from the germline V gene. This CDR3 has 16 residues. In DNA, the CDR3 is TGTGCCAGCAGTGTTTCATACCTAGGAGTGAACTACGAGCAGTACTTC. Protein: CASSVSYLGVNYEQYF.

The chain links TRBV6-5 to TRBJ2-3; 7 nucleotides agree with TRBD2. Germline-derived CDR1 and CDR2 are MNHEY and SVGAGI. Trimming cost V 8 bases and J 8 bases; bases outside gene matches: 4. This CDR3 is built from 11 residues. CDR3 loop: CASQAGATQYF. In DNA form, the CDR3 reads TGTGCCAGCCAGGCGGGAGCTACGCAGTATTTT.

This clone was seen just once. The chain is built from TRBV21-1 and TRBJ2-2; TRBD2 is taken as the D call from the table, unchecked against the DNA. TRBV21-1 has pseudogene status. CDR3 length equals 15 residues. This chain's CDR3 is CASSMYFANTGELFF. CDR3 nucleotides: TGTGCCAGCAGCATGTATTTCGCGAACACCGGGGAGCTGTTTTTT.

The CDR3 sequence: CASSITELDSPLHF. The CDR3 coding sequence is TGTGCCAGTAGTATAACAGAGCTCGATTCACCCCTCCACTTT. The rearrangement joins TRBV19 to TRBJ1-6; D call uncertain. The length of the CDR3 is 14 residues. V was shortened by 2 bases and J by 8 bases, with 10 bases between the two germline ends. Germline V gene data show CDR1 as LNHDA and CDR2 as SQIVND (reference sequence).

This clone has only a few counts. This chain connects TRBV5-1 to TRBJ1-6; D gene ambiguous. Germline CDR1 reads SGHRS; CDR2 reads YFSETQ. V lost 7 bases and J 8 bases, leaving 16 bases between the germline ends. The CDR3 covers 14 residues. The CDR3 region is CASGTGRGDSPLHF. The CDR3 DNA is TGCGCCAGCGGAACGGGCCGCGGGGATTCACCCCTCCACTTT.

The chain employs TRBV19 and TRBJ1-1; D remains ambiguous. With 3 bases removed from V and 8 bases from J, the gap between germline ends came to 7 bases. Germline V CDR1 and CDR2: LNHDA, SQIVND (reference sequence). The CDR3 is made up of 11 amino acids. The CDR3 region has the DNA TGTGCCAGTAGTATTGAACTCGAAGCTTTCTTT. Translation: CASSIELEAFF. Based on the CDR3 plus reference TRBV19 and TRBJ1-1, the full variable domain is DGGITQSPKYLFRKEGQNVTLSCEQNLNHDAMYWYRQDPGQGLRLIYYSQIVNDFQKGDIAEGYSVSREKKESFPLTVTSAQKNPTAFYLCASSIELEAFFGQGTRLTVV.

The genes are TRBV27 and TRBJ1-1; D possibly corresponds to TRBD1 (5 bases). Trimming cost V 6 bases and J 9 bases, with 20 bases left between them. Germline CDR1 reads MNHEY; CDR2 reads SMNVEV (reference sequence). The CDR3 runs 14 residues. Written as DNA, the CDR3 is TGTGCCAGCAGGCCCCTCGGGGGGGTCGGGAAAGCTTTCTTT. This encodes CASRPLGGVGKAFF.

The V and J genes are TRBV1 and TRBJ1-6; the table's D gene call, TRBD1, was not cross checked with the DNA. TRBV1 is shown as a pseudogene. There are 17 residues in the CDR3. This CDR3 reads CTSSPGQGGSYNSPLHF. CDR3 nucleotide sequence: TGCACCAGCAGCCCCGGACAGGGCGGGTCCTATAATTCACCCCTCCACTTT.

The chain couples TRBV6-6 to TRBJ1-2; 8 nucleotides align to TRBD1. J was trimmed by 6 bases and V by 10 bases; bases with no gene match: 16. The CDR3 is 15 residues long. Looked up from germline, CDR1 is MNHNY and CDR2 is SVGAGI (reference sequence). This CDR3 reads CATSLGVETGDGYTF. The CDR3, as DNA: TGTGCCACCTCCCTGGGCGTCGAGACAGGGGATGGCTACACCTTC.

V and J are TRBV7-2 and TRBJ2-1; 10 nucleotides match TRBD2. The CDR3 length is 14 residues. With V trimmed by 5 bases and J by 8 bases, 6 bases remained unmatched. Germline CDR1 and CDR2: SGHTA and FQGNSA. CDR3 in DNA: TGTGCCAGCAGCCGCCGGACTAGCGGCTATGAGCAGTTCTTC. Encoded protein: CASSRRTSGYEQFF.

The rearrangement links TRBV2 to TRBJ2-7, with 7 bases that match TRBD2. The CDR3 runs 15 residues. The germline CDR1 and CDR2 sequences are SNHLY and FYNNEI. With 6 bases clipped from V and 2 bases from J, the junction kept 10 bases outside the gene matches. This CDR3 reads CASSGRSGKPYEQYF. The DNA for the CDR3 is TGTGCCAGCAGCGGTAGGAGCGGGAAACCCTACGAGCAGTACTTC.

The gene calls are TRBV2 and TRBJ1-5; 10 positions match TRBD1. The CDR3 spans 13 residues. J gave up 2 bases and V 10 bases, and 2 bases lay outside the gene matches. Per germline, CDR1 SNHLY and CDR2 FYNNEI. The CDR3 nucleotides are TGTGCCACCGGACAGGGGGGCAATCAGCCCCAGCATTTT. Translated, it gives CATGQGGNQPQHF. Complete variable domain (other parts from reference TRBV2 and TRBJ1-5): EPEVTQTPSHQVTQMGQEVILRCVPISNHLYFYWYRQILGQKVEFLVSFYNNEISEKSEIFDDQFSVERPDGSNFTLKIRSTKLEDSAMYFCATGQGGNQPQHFGDGTRLSIL.

The chain combines TRBV4-1 with TRBJ2-7; 11 nucleotides align to TRBD2. This CDR3 contains 21 residues. Losses at the gene ends were 4 bases for V and 2 bases for J; bases not matched to a gene: 22. Germline CDR1 MGHRA, CDR2 YSYEKL. The CDR3: CASSLMDRDDSLAGGPYEQYF. The CDR3 nucleotides read TGCGCCAGCAGCCTAATGGACAGGGATGACTCCTTAGCGGGAGGGCCCTACGAGCAGTACTTC.

V and J are TRBV3-1 (or the pseudogene TRBV3-2) and TRBJ2-5; 11 bases map to TRBD2. CDR1 is LGHDT, CDR2 YNNKEL, per germline (reference sequence). This CDR3 has 17 amino acids. The J segment lost 5 bases and the V segment lost 5 bases, leaving 13 bases of the junction unmatched. The CDR3 spells CASSGPGTSGSRETQYF. The CDR3 coding sequence is TGTGCCAGCAGCGGCCCCGGGACTAGCGGATCCCGGGAGACCCAGTACTTC.

The V gene is TRBV18, the J gene TRBJ1-5; D gene uncertain. The CDR3 runs 15 residues. V dropped 3 bases and J dropped 0 bases, with 9 bases sitting between them. CDR1 is KGHSH and CDR2 is LQKENI in the germline V gene. CDR3 coding DNA: TGTGCCAGCTCACCCCAGAATCCTAGCAATCAGCCCCAGCATTTT. Amino acids: CASSPQNPSNQPQHF.

The DNA for the CDR3 is TGTGCCAGCAGCGTAGACGACAGGGGCTCTAGCGATGAGCAGTTCTTC. It yields the protein CASSVDDRGSSDEQFF. V and J are TRBV9 and TRBJ2-1; TRBD1 aligns across 8 bases. The CDR3 contains 16 residues. V trimming: 0 bases; J trimming: 8 bases; junction bases outside the gene matches: 10. Germline V gene data show CDR1 as SGDLS and CDR2 as YYNGEE. Complete variable domain (other parts from reference TRBV9 and TRBJ2-1): DSGVTQTPKHLITATGQRVTLRCSPRSGDLSVYWYQQSLDQGLQFLIQYYNGEERAKGNILERFSAQQFPDLHSELNLSSLELGDSALYFCASSVDDRGSSDEQFFGPGTRLTVL.

The chain recombines TRBV11-2 with TRBJ2-5; D may be TRBD2 (5 bases). V dropped 2 bases and J dropped 5 bases, with 12 bases sitting between them. CDR3 size: 14 residues. The germline gives CDR1 SGHAT, CDR2 FQNNGV. The CDR3 spells CASSLSRTSETQYF. CDR3 nucleotides: TGTGCCAGCAGCTTATCCCGGACTTCGGAGACCCAGTACTTC.

The rearrangement joins TRBV30 to TRBJ2-3; 7 nucleotides match TRBD2. The CDR3 has 14 amino acids. Per the germline V gene, CDR1 is GTSNPN and CDR2 is SVGIG (reference sequence). The ends lost 5 bases at V and 2 bases at J; junction bases unmatched: 7. The CDR3 here is CAWGGDTNTDTQYF. The DNA of the CDR3 is TGTGCCTGGGGGGGGGATACGAACACAGATACGCAGTATTTT.

The chain couples TRBV5-1 to TRBJ2-1, with 10 bases matching TRBD2. The CDR3 has 18 residues. V shed 1 base and J 4 bases; nucleotides not matched to a gene: 11. The V gene's germline CDR1 is SGHRS and CDR2 YFSETQ. The CDR3 sequence: CASSLYGDSGRPYNEQFF. The CDR3 DNA is TGCGCCAGCAGCTTGTACGGTGATAGCGGGAGGCCTTACAATGAGCAGTTCTTC.

This clone was seen a handful of times. The chain uses TRBV6-5 and TRBJ1-2, with D possibly TRBD1 on 6 matching bases. Germline V gene lookup returns CDR1 MNHEY and CDR2 SVGAGI. This CDR3 is built from 13 residues. The V end was cut by 3 bases, the J end by 3 bases, with 8 bases between. The DNA of the CDR3 is TGTGCCAGCAGTTATACAGGGTACTATGGCTACACCTTC. Its protein is CASSYTGYYGYTF.

V is TRBV6-2 or TRBV6-3 and J is TRBJ2-1; D not resolved. CDR1 MNHEY and CDR2 SVGEGT come from the germline V gene. Trimming took off 6 bases at V and 5 bases at J, with 20 bases between the two ends. The CDR3 runs to 16 residues. The CDR3 protein is CASSQTQVGRHNEQFF. The CDR3 nucleotides read TGTGCCAGCAGCCAAACGCAGGTGGGCAGACACAATGAGCAGTTCTTC.

The chain employs TRBV7-2 and TRBJ1-1; a weak D match, TRBD1 (5 bases). Looked up from germline, CDR1 is SGHTA and CDR2 is FQGNSA. CDR3 length: 12 amino acids. The V gene lost 5 bases and the J gene lost 6 bases, with 10 bases spanning the gap. CDR3 in DNA: TGTGCCAGCAGCCCCAGGGTAGCTGAAGCTTTCTTT. Amino acid sequence: CASSPRVAEAFF.